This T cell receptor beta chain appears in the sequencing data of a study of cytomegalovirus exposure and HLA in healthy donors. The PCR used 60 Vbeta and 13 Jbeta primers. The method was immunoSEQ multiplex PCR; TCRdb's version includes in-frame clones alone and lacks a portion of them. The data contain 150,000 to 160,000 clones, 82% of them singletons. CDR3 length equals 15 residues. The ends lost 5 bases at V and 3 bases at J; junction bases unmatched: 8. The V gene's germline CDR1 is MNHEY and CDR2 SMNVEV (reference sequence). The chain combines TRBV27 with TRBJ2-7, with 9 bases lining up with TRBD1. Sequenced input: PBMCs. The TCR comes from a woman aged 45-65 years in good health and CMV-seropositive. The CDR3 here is CASSKPGQGDYEQYF. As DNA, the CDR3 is TGTGCCAGCAGTAAACCGGGACAGGGAGACTACGAGCAGTACTTC.